These T cell receptor beta chains were read from a single sample in a study of cytomegalovirus exposure and HLA in healthy donors. Here immunoSEQ multiplex PCR was the method, and the copy in TCRdb shows in-frame clones only, minus some. The sample lists some 150,000 clones, about 86% occurring once. The sequencing input was PBMCs. The origin of the receptors is a woman younger than 45 in good health and CMV-seronegative. Both conserved end residues are part of each CDR3.

V gene: TRBV4-1
J gene: TRBJ2-7
CDR3 length: 16
CDR3 protein: CASSQDRLGGSYEQYF

V gene: TRBV7-2
J gene: TRBJ2-7
CDR3 length: 14
CDR3 protein: CASSSSSGDYEQYF

V gene: TRBV6-6
J gene: TRBJ2-5
CDR3 length: 13
CDR3 protein: CASSRGHGETQYF

V gene: TRBV21-1
J gene: TRBJ2-6
CDR3 length: 18
CDR3 protein: CASSKESDGASGANVLTF

V gene: TRBV7-3
J gene: TRBJ1-1
CDR3 length: 14
CDR3 protein: CASSLGHMNTEAFF

V gene: TRBV7-6
J gene: TRBJ1-2
CDR3 length: 13
CDR3 protein: CASSQGTGYGYTF

V gene: TRBV28
J gene: TRBJ1-5
CDR3 length: 16
CDR3 protein: CASSLRDTALNQPQHF

V gene: TRBV28
J gene: TRBJ2-1
CDR3 length: 16
CDR3 protein: CASSPSQAGGHNEQFF

V gene: TRBV5-1
J gene: TRBJ2-5
CDR3 length: 16
CDR3 protein: CASSLQAGVTKETQYF

V gene: TRBV4-3
J gene: TRBJ2-1
CDR3 length: 17
CDR3 protein: CASSQDLRSRVPNEQFF

V gene: TRBV4-2
J gene: TRBJ2-5
CDR3 length: 16
CDR3 protein: CASSQEAGTSVETQYF

V gene: TRBV5-1
J gene: TRBJ2-7
CDR3 length: 14
CDR3 protein: CASSLGLAGVEQYF

V gene: TRBV28
J gene: TRBJ1-1
CDR3 length: 14
CDR3 protein: CASSLFGETTEAFF

V gene: TRBV7-2
J gene: TRBJ2-1
CDR3 length: 13
CDR3 protein: CASSIQTGDEQFF

V gene: TRBV9
J gene: TRBJ2-2
CDR3 length: 16
CDR3 protein: CASSPRLAGNTGELFF

V gene: TRBV5-1
J gene: TRBJ2-3
CDR3 length: 15
CDR3 protein: CASSIPSGYTDTQYF

V gene: TRBV28
J gene: TRBJ2-7
CDR3 length: 14
CDR3 protein: CASSSPPRGVEQYF

V gene: TRBV7-3
J gene: TRBJ2-5
CDR3 length: 13
CDR3 protein: CASSLGPQETQYF

V gene: TRBV10-1
J gene: TRBJ2-7
CDR3 length: 16
CDR3 protein: CASSGSGDSYSYEQYF

V gene: TRBV7-2
J gene: TRBJ2-2
CDR3 length: 14
CDR3 protein: CASKLAGGTGELFF

V gene: TRBV28
J gene: TRBJ1-5
CDR3 length: 18
CDR3 protein: CASSFGLEDSSDNQPQHF

V gene: TRBV28
J gene: TRBJ2-7
CDR3 length: 14
CDR3 protein: CASSLRDSPYEQYF

V gene: TRBV7-2
J gene: TRBJ2-5
CDR3 length: 13
CDR3 protein: CASNLAGGETQYF

V gene: TRBV28
J gene: TRBJ1-2
CDR3 length: 15
CDR3 protein: CASSLWGDRNYGYTF

V gene: TRBV6-6
J gene: TRBJ2-7
CDR3 length: 12
CDR3 protein: CASSQDIYEQYF

V gene: TRBV27
J gene: TRBJ2-2
CDR3 length: 12
CDR3 protein: CASSHNTGELFF

V gene: TRBV28
J gene: TRBJ1-5
CDR3 length: 15
CDR3 protein: CASSGQLLSNQPQHF

V gene: TRBV7-2
J gene: TRBJ1-1
CDR3 length: 16
CDR3 protein: CASNLNGGRWNTEAFF

V gene: TRBV6-1
J gene: TRBJ2-3
CDR3 length: 16
CDR3 protein: CASSAIRGPSTDTQYF

V gene: TRBV2
J gene: TRBJ1-1
CDR3 length: 11
CDR3 protein: CASRRNTEAFF

V gene: TRBV14
J gene: TRBJ1-1
CDR3 length: 15
CDR3 protein: CASKGTGGFDTEAFF

V gene: TRBV15
J gene: TRBJ2-7
CDR3 length: 12
CDR3 protein: CATSREVGEQYF

V gene: TRBV11-2
J gene: TRBJ2-7
CDR3 length: 16
CDR3 protein: CASSLDTDRYSYEQYF

V gene: TRBV5-1
J gene: TRBJ1-2
CDR3 length: 14
CDR3 protein: CASSLAGGNYGYTF

V gene: TRBV30
J gene: TRBJ2-1
CDR3 length: 13
CDR3 protein: CAFGQGRNNEQFF

V gene: TRBV18
J gene: TRBJ1-3
CDR3 length: 16
CDR3 protein: CASSQTTDLSGNTIYF

V gene: TRBV9
J gene: TRBJ2-7
CDR3 length: 16
CDR3 protein: CASSPGPYTFAYEQYF

V gene: TRBV30
J gene: TRBJ2-3
CDR3 length: 16
CDR3 protein: CAWSLASFARTDTQYF

V gene: TRBV6-1
J gene: TRBJ2-5
CDR3 length: 16
CDR3 protein: CASSEAGGAWQETQYF

V gene: TRBV25-1
J gene: TRBJ2-2
CDR3 length: 13
CDR3 protein: CASSYRGTGELFF

V gene: TRBV6-6
J gene: TRBJ2-7
CDR3 length: 13
CDR3 protein: CASRQREVHEQYF

V gene: TRBV27
J gene: TRBJ2-5
CDR3 length: 15
CDR3 protein: CASRAGGLGKETQYF

V gene: TRBV28
J gene: TRBJ1-5
CDR3 length: 15
CDR3 protein: CASKDSPYSNQPQHF

V gene: TRBV19
J gene: TRBJ2-1
CDR3 length: 13
CDR3 protein: CASARVAYNEQFF

V gene: TRBV29-1
J gene: TRBJ2-7
CDR3 length: 15
CDR3 protein: CSVELGTSGNYEQYF

V gene: TRBV5-8
J gene: TRBJ1-2
CDR3 length: 11
CDR3 protein: CASSLVRGYTF

V gene: TRBV29-1
J gene: TRBJ2-2
CDR3 length: 17
CDR3 protein: CSVASSRGRLYTGELFF

V gene: TRBV6-1
J gene: TRBJ1-2
CDR3 length: 13
CDR3 protein: CASTHPEGYGYTF

V gene: TRBV4-3
J gene: TRBJ2-3
CDR3 length: 16
CDR3 protein: CASSQVAGGSTDTQYF

V gene: TRBV2
J gene: TRBJ2-7
CDR3 length: 14
CDR3 protein: CASSAGQSWNEQYF

V gene: TRBV27
J gene: TRBJ1-4
CDR3 length: 15
CDR3 protein: CASSQAGWGNEKLFF

V gene: TRBV25-1
J gene: TRBJ2-5
CDR3 length: 14
CDR3 protein: CASSEGQFRETQYF

V gene: TRBV7-2
J gene: TRBJ2-7
CDR3 length: 14
CDR3 protein: CASSLGTGIYEQYF